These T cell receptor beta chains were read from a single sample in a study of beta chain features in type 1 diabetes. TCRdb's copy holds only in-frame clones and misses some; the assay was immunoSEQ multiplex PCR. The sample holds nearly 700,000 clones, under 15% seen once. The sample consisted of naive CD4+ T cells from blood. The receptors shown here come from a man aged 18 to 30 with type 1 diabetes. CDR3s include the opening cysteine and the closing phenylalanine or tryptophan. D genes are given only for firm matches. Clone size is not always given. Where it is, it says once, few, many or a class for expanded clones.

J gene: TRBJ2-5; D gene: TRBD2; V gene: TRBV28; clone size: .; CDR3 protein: CASSYSGGALETQYF; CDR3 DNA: TGTGCCAGCAGTTATAGCGGGGGGGCCCTGGAGACCCAGTACTTC
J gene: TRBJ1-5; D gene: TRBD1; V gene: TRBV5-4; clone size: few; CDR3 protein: CASSPGTEGSQPQHF; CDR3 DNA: TGTGCCAGCAGCCCTGGGACAGAGGGAAGCCAGCCCCAGCATTTT
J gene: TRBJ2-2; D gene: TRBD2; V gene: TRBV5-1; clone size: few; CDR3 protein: CASSLPAPGGTGELFF; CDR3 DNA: TGCGCCAGCAGCTTGCCCGCCCCGGGAGGCACCGGGGAGCTGTTTTTT
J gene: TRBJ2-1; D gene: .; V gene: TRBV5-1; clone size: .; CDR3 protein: CASSLVRQGGSYNEQFF; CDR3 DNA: TGCGCCAGCAGCTTGGTCAGACAGGGAGGCTCCTACAATGAGCAGTTCTTC
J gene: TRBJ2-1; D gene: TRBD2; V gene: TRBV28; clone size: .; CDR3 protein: CASRSGGRYNEQFF; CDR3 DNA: TGTGCCAGCAGAAGCGGGGGGCGTTACAATGAGCAGTTCTTC
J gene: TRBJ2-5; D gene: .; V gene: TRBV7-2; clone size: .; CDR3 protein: CASSFVPEETQYF; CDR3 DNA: TGTGCCAGCAGCTTTGTGCCGGAAGAGACCCAGTACTTC
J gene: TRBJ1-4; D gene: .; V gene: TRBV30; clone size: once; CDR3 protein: CAWSVGWGEKLFF; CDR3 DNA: TGTGCCTGGAGTGTAGGTTGGGGGGAAAAACTGTTTTTT
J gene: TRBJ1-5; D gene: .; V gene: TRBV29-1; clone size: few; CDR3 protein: CSVTGSGGNQPQHF; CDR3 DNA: TGCAGCGTCACAGGCTCGGGGGGCAATCAGCCCCAGCATTTT
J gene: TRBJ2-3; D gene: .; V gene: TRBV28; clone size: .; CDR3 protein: CASSSSGGLADTQYF; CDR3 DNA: TGTGCCAGCAGTTCATCAGGGGGGCTGGCAGATACGCAGTATTTT
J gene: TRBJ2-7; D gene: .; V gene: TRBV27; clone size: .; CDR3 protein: CASSPSLASLGSYEQYF; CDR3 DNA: TGTGCCAGCAGCCCTTCCCTGGCTAGCTTGGGCTCCTACGAGCAGTACTTC
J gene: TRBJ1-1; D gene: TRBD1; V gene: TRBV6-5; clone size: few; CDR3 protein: CASSYSGSGGTEAFF; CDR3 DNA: TGTGCCAGCAGTTACTCGGGCTCAGGGGGCACTGAAGCTTTCTTT
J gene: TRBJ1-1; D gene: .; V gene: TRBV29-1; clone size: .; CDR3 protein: CSVSGRMNTEAFF; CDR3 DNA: TGCAGCGTTTCTGGACGGATGAACACTGAAGCTTTCTTT
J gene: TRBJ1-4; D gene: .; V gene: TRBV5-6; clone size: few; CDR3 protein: CASSSILDRNEKLFF; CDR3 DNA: TGTGCCAGCAGCTCAATACTCGACAGGAATGAAAAACTGTTTTTT
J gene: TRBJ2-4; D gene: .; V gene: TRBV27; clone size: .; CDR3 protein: CASSRGSGDFDIQYF; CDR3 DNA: TGTGCCAGCAGTAGGGGCTCGGGCGACTTTGACATTCAGTACTTC
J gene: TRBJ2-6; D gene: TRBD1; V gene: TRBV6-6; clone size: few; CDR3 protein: CASRLQGSGANVLTF; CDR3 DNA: TGTGCCAGCAGACTACAGGGGTCTGGGGCCAACGTCCTGACTTTC
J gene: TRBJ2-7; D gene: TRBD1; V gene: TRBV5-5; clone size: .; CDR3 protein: CASSFQGAYEQYF; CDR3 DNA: TGTGCCAGCAGCTTCCAGGGGGCCTACGAGCAGTACTTC
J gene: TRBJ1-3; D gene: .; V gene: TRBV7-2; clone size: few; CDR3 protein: CASRDPKGNTIYF; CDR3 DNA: TGTGCCAGCAGGGATCCTAAGGGGAACACCATATATTTT
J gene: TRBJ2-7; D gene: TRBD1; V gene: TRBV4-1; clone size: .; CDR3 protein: CASSQALGQGTYEQYF; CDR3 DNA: TGCGCCAGCAGCCAAGCCCTGGGACAGGGAACCTACGAGCAGTACTTC
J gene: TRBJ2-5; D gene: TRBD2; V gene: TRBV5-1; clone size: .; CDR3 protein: CASSLRLAGNQETQYF; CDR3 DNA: TGCGCCAGCAGCTTGAGACTAGCGGGGAACCAAGAGACCCAGTACTTC
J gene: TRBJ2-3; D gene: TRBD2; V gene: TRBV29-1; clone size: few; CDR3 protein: CSVATGTSGGVPDTQYF; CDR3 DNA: TGCAGCGTCGCTACCGGGACTAGCGGGGGGGTGCCAGATACGCAGTATTTT
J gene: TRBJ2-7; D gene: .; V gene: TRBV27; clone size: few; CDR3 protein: CASSARGATYYEQYF; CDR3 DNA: TGTGCCAGCAGTGCTCGGGGGGCGACTTACTACGAGCAGTACTTC
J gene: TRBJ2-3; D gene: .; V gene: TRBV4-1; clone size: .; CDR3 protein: CASSQYSPDTQYF; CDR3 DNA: TGCGCCAGCAGCCAATACTCCCCAGATACGCAGTATTTT
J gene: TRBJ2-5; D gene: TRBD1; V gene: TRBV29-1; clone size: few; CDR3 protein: CSATSTGLEETQYF; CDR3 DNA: TGCAGCGCAACCTCGACAGGGCTCGAGGAGACCCAGTACTTC
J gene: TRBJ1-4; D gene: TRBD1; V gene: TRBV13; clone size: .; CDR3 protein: CASSLGGTGSATNEKLFF; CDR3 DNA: TGTGCCAGCAGCTTAGGAGGGACAGGGAGTGCAACTAATGAAAAACTGTTTTTT
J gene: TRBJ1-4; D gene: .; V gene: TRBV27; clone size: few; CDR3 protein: CASSLSTANEKLFF; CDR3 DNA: TGTGCCAGCAGTTTATCGACAGCAAATGAAAAACTGTTTTTT
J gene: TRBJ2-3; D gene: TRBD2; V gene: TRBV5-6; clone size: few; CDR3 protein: CASRASGGTADTQYF; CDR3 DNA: TGTGCCAGCAGAGCTAGCGGGGGGACCGCAGATACGCAGTATTTT
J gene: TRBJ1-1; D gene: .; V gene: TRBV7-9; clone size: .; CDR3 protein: CASSSDRIGTEAFF; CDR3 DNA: TGTGCCAGCAGCTCCGACAGGATCGGCACTGAAGCTTTCTTT
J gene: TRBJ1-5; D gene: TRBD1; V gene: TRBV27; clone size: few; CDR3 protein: CASSPTGAYSNQPQHF; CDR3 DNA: TGTGCCAGCAGTCCTACAGGGGCTTATAGCAATCAGCCCCAGCATTTT
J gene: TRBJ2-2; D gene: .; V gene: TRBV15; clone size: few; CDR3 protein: CATSRDRVPTGELFF; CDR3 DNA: TGTGCCACCAGCAGAGATAGGGTCCCCACCGGGGAGCTGTTTTTT
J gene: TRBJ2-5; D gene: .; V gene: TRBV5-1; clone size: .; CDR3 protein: CASTLQETQYF; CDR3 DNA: TGCGCCAGCACCCTCCAAGAGACCCAGTACTTC
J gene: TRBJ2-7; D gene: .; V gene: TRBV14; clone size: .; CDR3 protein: CASSQQVASNEQYF; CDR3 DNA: TGTGCCAGCAGCCAACAGGTTGCATCGAACGAGCAGTACTTC
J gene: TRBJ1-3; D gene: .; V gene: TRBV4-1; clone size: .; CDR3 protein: CASSQAPDPGQISGNTIYF; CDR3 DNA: TGCGCCAGCAGCCAAGCCCCTGACCCGGGACAAATCTCTGGAAACACCATATATTTT
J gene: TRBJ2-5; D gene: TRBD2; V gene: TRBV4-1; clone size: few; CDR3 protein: CASSQDVRGATQETQYF; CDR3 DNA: TGCGCCAGCAGCCAAGATGTGCGGGGGGCCACCCAAGAGACCCAGTACTTC
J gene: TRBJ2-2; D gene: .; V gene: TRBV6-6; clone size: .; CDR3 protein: CASSYRGTGELFF; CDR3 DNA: TGTGCCAGCAGTTACCGGGGCACCGGGGAGCTGTTTTTT
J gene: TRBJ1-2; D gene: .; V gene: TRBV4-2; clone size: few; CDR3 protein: CASRRDDGYTF; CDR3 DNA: TGTGCCAGCAGAAGGGATGATGGCTACACCTTC
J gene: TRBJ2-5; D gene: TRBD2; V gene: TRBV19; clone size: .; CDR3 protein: CASSTGGTRRQETQYF; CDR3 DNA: TGTGCCAGTAGCACGGGGGGGACTAGGCGGCAAGAGACCCAGTACTTC
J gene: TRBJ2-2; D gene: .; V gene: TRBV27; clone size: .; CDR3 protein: CAGHRLNGENTGELFF; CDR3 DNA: TGTGCCGGCCATCGCCTTAATGGGGAGAACACCGGGGAGCTGTTTTTT
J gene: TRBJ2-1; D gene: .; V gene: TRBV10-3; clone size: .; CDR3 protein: CAATKDSRPNEQFF; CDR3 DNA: TGTGCCGCGACTAAGGACAGCCGACCTAATGAGCAGTTCTTC
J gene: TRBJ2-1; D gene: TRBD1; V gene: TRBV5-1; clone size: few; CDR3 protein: CASSLAGQGSNEQFF; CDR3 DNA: TGCGCCAGCAGCTTGGCAGGACAGGGTTCGAATGAGCAGTTCTTC
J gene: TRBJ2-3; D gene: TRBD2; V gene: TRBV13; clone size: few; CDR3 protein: CASSSYPKWSGGRSDTQYF; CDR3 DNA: TGTGCCAGCAGCTCATACCCCAAATGGAGCGGGGGGCGGTCAGATACGCAGTATTTT
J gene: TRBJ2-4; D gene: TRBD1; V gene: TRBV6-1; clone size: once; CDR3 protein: CASSGRTGANIQYF; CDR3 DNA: TGTGCCAGCAGTGGACGGACAGGGGCCAACATTCAGTACTTC
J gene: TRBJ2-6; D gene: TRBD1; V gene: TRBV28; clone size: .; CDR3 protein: CATFFSGQGPSGANVLTF; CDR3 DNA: TGTGCCACCTTTTTCTCGGGACAGGGACCCTCTGGGGCCAACGTCCTGACTTTC
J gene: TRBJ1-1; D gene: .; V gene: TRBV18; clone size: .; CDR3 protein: CASSPPLKGDNTEAFF; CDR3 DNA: TGTGCCAGCTCACCACCGTTGAAAGGGGATAACACTGAAGCTTTCTTT
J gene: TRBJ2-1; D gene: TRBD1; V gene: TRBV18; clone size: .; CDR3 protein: CASSPFRTGLSSYNEQFF; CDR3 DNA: TGTGCCAGCTCACCATTCCGGACAGGCTTAAGCTCCTACAATGAGCAGTTCTTC
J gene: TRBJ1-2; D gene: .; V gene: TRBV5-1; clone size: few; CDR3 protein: CASSFRDSGSAYYGYTF; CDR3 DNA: TGCGCCAGCAGCTTTAGGGACTCGGGGTCCGCGTACTATGGCTACACCTTC
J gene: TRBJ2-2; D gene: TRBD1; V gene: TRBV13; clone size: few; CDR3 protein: CASSPAFNRDRGSGELFF; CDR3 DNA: TGTGCCAGCAGCCCAGCATTTAACCGGGACAGGGGATCCGGGGAGCTGTTTTTT
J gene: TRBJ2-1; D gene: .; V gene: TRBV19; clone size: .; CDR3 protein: CATSEGGPYEQFF; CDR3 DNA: TGTGCCACCTCGGAGGGGGGGCCGTATGAGCAGTTCTTC
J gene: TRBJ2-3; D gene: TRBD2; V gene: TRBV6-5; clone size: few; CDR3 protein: CASSYGRLAGADTQYF; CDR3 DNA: TGTGCCAGCAGTTATGGGCGACTAGCGGGGGCAGATACGCAGTATTTT